Sequencing of this T cell receptor (beta chain) was carried out in a study of T cell clonality in common variable immunodeficiency. This clone came up a few times. The antigen is undetermined. The read terminates 3 residues ahead of where the CDR3 ends, so the germline J gene completes it. Only in-frame clones appear in the TCRdb table, and some are missing; sequencing was by immunoSEQ multiplex PCR. The sample is made up of around 14,000 clones, none counted only once. The germline V and J ends were trimmed by 5 bases and 0 bases, with 11 bases remaining between them. The V gene's germline CDR1 is LNHDA and CDR2 SQIVND (reference sequence). The CDR3 has 15 amino acids. Study-wide findings and caveats: In common variable immunodeficiency, TCR beta chains reportedly carried fewer deletions and N-nucleotide insertions.

The receptor was isolated from a human donor with common variable immunodeficiency. Material for sequencing was peripheral blood mononuclear cells. The chain has TRBV19 and TRBJ1-5; the D gene is possibly TRBD1 (6 bases). The sequenced part of the CDR3 DNA is TGTGCCAGTAGTGGCGGGGGGGCTAGCAATCAGCCC. Translating it yields CASSGGGASNQP. The full CDR3 is CASSGGGASNQPQHF. The entire variable domain, with the rest obtained from reference TRBV19 and TRBJ1-5, is as follows: DGGITQSPKYLFRKEGQNVTLSCEQNLNHDAMYWYRQDPGQGLRLIYYSQIVNDFQKGDIAEGYSVSREKKESFPLTVTSAQKNPTAFYLCASSGGGASNQPQHFGDGTRLSIL.